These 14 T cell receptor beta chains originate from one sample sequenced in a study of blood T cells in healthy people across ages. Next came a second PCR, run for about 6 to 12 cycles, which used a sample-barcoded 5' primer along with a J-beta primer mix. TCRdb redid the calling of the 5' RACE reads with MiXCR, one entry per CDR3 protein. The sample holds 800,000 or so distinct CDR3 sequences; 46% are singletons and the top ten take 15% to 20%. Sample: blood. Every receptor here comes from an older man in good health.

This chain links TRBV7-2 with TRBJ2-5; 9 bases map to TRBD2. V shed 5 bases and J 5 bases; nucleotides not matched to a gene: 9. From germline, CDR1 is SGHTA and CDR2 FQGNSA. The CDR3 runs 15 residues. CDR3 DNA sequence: TGTGCCAGCAGCACAATACTAGCGGGCGGGGAGACCCAGTACTTC. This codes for CASSTILAGGETQYF.

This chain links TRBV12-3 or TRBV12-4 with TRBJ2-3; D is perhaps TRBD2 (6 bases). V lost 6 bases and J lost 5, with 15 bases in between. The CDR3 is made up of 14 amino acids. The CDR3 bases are TGTGCCAGCAGCCACCGGATCGGGGGAGATACGCAGTATTTT. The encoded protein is CASSHRIGGDTQYF.

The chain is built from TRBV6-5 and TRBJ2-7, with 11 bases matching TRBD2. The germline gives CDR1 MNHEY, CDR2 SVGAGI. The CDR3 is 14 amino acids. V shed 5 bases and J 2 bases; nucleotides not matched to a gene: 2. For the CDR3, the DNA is TGTGCCAGCAGTGAGACTAGCGGGGCCTACGAGCAGTACTTC. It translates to CASSETSGAYEQYF.

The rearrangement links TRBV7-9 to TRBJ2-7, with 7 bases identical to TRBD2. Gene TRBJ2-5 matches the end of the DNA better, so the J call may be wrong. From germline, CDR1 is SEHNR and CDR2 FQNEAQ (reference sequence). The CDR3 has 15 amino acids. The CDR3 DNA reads TGTGCCAGCAGCTCAGAAAGCGGGATGTGGGAGACCCAGTACTTC. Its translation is CASSSESGMWETQYF.

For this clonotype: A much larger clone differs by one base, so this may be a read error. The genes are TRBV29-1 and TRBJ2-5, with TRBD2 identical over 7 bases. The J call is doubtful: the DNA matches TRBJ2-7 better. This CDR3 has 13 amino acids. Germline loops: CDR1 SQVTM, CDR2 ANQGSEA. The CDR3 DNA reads TGCAGCGTTCCGGGGAGGACTAGGTACGAGCAGTACTTC. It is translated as CSVPGRTRYEQYF.

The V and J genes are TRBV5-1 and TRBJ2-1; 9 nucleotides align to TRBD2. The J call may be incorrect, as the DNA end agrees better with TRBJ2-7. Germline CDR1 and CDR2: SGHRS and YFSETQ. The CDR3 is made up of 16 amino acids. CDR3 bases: TGCGCCAGCAGCTTGGCTCTAGCGGGATACTACAATGAGCAGTACTTC. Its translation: CASSLALAGYYNEQYF.

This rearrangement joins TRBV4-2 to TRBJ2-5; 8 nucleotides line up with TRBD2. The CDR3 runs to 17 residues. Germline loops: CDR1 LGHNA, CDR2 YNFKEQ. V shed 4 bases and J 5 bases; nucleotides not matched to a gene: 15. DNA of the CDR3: TGTGCCAGCAGCCCAAATCCGGGACTAGGGCTCGAGGAGACCCAGTACTTC. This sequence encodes CASSPNPGLGLEETQYF.

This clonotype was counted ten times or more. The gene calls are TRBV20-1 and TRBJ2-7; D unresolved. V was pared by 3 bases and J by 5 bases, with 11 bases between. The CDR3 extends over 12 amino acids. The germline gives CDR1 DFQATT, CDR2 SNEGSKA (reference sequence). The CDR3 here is CSARKDNHEQYF. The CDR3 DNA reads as TGCAGTGCTAGGAAGGATAACCACGAGCAGTACTTC.

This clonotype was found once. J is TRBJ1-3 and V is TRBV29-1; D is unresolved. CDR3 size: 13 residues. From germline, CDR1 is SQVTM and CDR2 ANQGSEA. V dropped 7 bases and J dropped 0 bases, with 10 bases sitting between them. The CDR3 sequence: CSAEDGSGNTIYF. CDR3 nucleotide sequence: TGCAGCGCTGAGGACGGCTCTGGAAACACCATATATTTT.

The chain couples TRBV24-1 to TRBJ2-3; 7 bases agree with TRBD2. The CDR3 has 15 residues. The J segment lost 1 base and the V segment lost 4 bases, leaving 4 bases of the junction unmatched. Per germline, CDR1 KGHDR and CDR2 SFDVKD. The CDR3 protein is CATSEGGRGTDTQYF. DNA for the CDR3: TGTGCCACCAGTGAGGGCGGGAGAGGCACAGATACGCAGTATTTT.

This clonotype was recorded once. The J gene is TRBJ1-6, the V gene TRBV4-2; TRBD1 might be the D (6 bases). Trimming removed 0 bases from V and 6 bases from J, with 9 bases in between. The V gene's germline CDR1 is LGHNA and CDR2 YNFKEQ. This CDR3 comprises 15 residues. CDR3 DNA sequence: TGTGCCAGCAGCCAAGAAGTCAGGGGTAATTCACCCCTCCACTTT. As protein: CASSQEVRGNSPLHF.

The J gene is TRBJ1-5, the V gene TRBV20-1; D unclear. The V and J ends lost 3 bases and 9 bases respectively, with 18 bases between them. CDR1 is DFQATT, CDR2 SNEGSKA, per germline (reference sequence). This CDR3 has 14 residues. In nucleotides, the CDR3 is TGCAGTGCTAGCCATGGATTTGGGAGTCGGCCCCAGCATTTT. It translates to CSASHGFGSRPQHF.

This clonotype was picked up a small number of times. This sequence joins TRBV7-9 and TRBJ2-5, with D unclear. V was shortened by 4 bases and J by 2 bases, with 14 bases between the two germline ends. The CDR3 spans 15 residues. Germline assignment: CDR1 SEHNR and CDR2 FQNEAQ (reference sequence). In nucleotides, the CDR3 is TGTGCCAGCAGCTACGACCGGGTACAACAAGAGACCCAGTACTTC. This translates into CASSYDRVQQETQYF.

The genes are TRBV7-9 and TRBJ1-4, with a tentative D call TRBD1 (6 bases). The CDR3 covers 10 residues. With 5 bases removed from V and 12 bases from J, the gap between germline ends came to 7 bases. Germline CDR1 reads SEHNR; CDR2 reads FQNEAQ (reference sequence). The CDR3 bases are TGTGCCAGCAGCCCAGGGGAACTGTTTTTT. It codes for CASSPGELFF.